Reported below is one T cell receptor (beta chain). Its specificity is not known. By 5'RACE template switching, TCR cDNA was produced, with a universal primer site and UMIs added in the process. In TCRdb, the 5' RACE reads were re-called with MiXCR into one record per CDR3 protein. The data contain approximately 300,000 distinct CDR3 sequences, 8.7% of them singletons. This sample was taken from a study of T cells after yellow fever vaccination. Study-level results: Most clones from primary vaccination resurfaced after the booster (96% CD4, 70% to 90% CD8). FACS-sorted repertoires could harbor abundant contaminating bulk-population clonotypes. There was a small share of clonotypes that showed up in both the CD4 and CD8 compartments.

The CDR3 totals 15 residues. Trimming removed 5 bases from V and 0 bases from J, with 11 bases in between. Germline V lookup: CDR1 SGHVS, CDR2 FQNEAQ. The specimen comprised PBMCs, sampled on the day of the first yellow fever vaccination. The chain employs TRBV7-8 and TRBJ2-1; either TRBD1 or TRBD2 may supply D (5 bases each). The sequence was obtained from a man between 18 and 29 years old who received the YFV17D yellow fever vaccine. The CDR3 coding sequence is TGTGCCAGCAGCGAGGGGTTAGCCTCCTACAATGAGCAGTTCTTC. Translation gives CASSEGLASYNEQFF.